The source of this T cell receptor beta chain is a study of graft-versus-host responses after intestinal transplantation. Study in general: Recipients were all induced with anti-thymocyte globulin, then given tacrolimus and steroids for 2 to 4 years. General study points: Analysis identified GvH clones in recipient marrow, with some appearing first in ileum or blood. Circulating GvH clone levels at their peak were associated with HvG declines (early post-transplant).

Generated by immunoSEQ multiplex PCR, the TCRdb table keeps only in-frame clones and is missing some. The table records tens of thousands of clones, roughly nine tenths of them present only once. Concerning this clone: Its antigen remains unidentified.

In germline, CDR1 is SGHVS, CDR2 FQNEAQ. The CDR3 is made up of 17 amino acids. The V and J ends lost 0 bases and 0 bases respectively, with 14 bases between them. The J gene is TRBJ1-2, the V gene TRBV7-8, with TRBD1 as a possible D gene (5 bases). The receptor was derived from a human donor who received an intestinal transplant. Sequenced material: unstimulated CD4+ T cells sorted from spleen or lymph node cells, taken before intestinal transplant. CDR3 amino acids: CASSLAAQGIANYGYTF. The CDR3, as DNA: TGTGCCAGCAGCTTAGCCGCCCAGGGAATTGCTAACTATGGCTACACCTTC.